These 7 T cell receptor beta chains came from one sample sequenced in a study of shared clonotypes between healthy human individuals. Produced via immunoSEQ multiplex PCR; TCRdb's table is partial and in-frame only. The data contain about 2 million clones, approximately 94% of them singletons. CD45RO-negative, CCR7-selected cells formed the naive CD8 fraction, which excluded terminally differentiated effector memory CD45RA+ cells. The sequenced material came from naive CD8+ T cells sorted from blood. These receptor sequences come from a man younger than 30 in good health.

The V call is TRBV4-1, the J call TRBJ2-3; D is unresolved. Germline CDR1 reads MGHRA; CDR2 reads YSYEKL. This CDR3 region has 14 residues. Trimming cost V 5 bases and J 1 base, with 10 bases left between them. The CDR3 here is CASSSRLGTDTQYF. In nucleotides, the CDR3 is TGCGCCAGCAGCTCCCGGTTGGGCACAGATACGCAGTATTTT.

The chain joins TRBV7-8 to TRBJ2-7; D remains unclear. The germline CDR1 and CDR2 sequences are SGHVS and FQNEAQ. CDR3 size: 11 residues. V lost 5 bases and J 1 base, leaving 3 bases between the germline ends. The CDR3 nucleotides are TGTGCCAGCAGCGTGTCCTACGAGCAGTACTTC. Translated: CASSVSYEQYF.

CDR3 sequence: CASSSVGGGRYEQYF. CDR3 in DNA: TGTGCCAGCAGCTCTGTGGGCGGGGGTAGGTACGAGCAGTACTTC. The J gene is TRBJ2-7, the V gene TRBV28; 7 nucleotides line up with TRBD2. Germline values: CDR1 MDHEN, CDR2 SYDVKM. The CDR3 contains 15 residues. V was clipped by 6 bases and J by 4 bases; unmatched bases: 12.

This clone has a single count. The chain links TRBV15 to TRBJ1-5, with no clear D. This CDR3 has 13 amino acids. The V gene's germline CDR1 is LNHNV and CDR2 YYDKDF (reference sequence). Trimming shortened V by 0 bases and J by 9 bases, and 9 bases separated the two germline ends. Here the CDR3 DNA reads TGTGCCACCAGCAGAGATCTTTCGGGGCCCCAGCATTTT. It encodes CATSRDLSGPQHF.

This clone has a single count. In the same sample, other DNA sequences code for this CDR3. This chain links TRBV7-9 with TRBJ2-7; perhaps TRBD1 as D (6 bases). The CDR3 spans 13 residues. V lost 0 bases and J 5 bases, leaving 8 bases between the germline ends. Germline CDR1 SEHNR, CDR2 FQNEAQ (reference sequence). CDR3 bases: TGTGCCAGCAGCTTAGCGACAGGACACGAGCAGTACTTC. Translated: CASSLATGHEQYF.

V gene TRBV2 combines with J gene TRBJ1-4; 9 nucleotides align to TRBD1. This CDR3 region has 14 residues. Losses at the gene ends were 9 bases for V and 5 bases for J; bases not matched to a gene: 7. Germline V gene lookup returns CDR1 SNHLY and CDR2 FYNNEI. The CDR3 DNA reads TGTGCCAGTCAGGAAGGGACAGGGAATGAAAAACTGTTTTTT. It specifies CASQEGTGNEKLFF.

This CDR3 is CASSYGAETLDGYTF. In DNA, the CDR3 is TGTGCCAGCAGTTACGGGGCAGAAACTCTTGATGGCTACACCTTC. The chain is built from TRBV6-5 and TRBJ1-2; tentative D call: TRBD1 (5 bases). Trimming left V 2 bases short and J 6 bases short, with 16 bases between. Germline CDR1 reads MNHEY; CDR2 reads SVGAGI. The CDR3 runs to 15 residues.